Following are 12 T cell receptor beta chains from one sample sequenced in a study of patients and donors after allogeneic stem cell transplantation. Via MiXCR, TCRdb re-called the RT-PCR reads, giving one row per CDR3 protein. The table records around 200,000 distinct CDR3 sequences, more than 35% of them present only once. The sample taken for sequencing was blood, either unsorted or a sorted T cell fraction (not recorded which). These receptors all stem from a human donor who was either an allogeneic HSCT recipient or a stem cell or donor lymphocyte infusion donor (not recorded which). It is not recorded whose cells these are; they may come from a transplant donor.

This clonotype was counted only a few times. The chain has TRBV2 and TRBJ1-5, with D possibly matching TRBD1 (6 bases). The germline V gene has CDR1 SNHLY and CDR2 FYNNEI. CDR3 length equals 11 residues. Trimming took 5 bases from V and 12 from J, leaving 11 bases between them. The CDR3 here is CASSPGQSQHF. CDR3 nucleotides: TGTGCCAGCAGTCCCGGACAGAGCCAGCATTTT.

The chain has TRBV27 and TRBJ1-5; D is unresolved. This CDR3 is 12 amino acids long. CDR1 and CDR2 from the germline V gene are MNHEY and SMNVEV (reference sequence). V lost 3 bases and J 7 bases, leaving 7 bases between the germline ends. CDR3 region: CASSFWGQPQHF. The CDR3 DNA reads as TGTGCCAGCAGTTTCTGGGGACAGCCCCAGCATTTT.

This clonotype was detected a few times. The J gene is TRBJ1-4, the V gene TRBV4-3; D remains ambiguous. The V and J ends lost 0 bases and 5 bases respectively, with 7 bases between them. This CDR3 has 14 residues. The germline gives CDR1 LGHNA, CDR2 YSLEER. The CDR3 is CASSQDGRNEKLFF. CDR3 coding DNA: TGCGCCAGCAGCCAAGATGGCCGCAATGAAAAACTGTTTTTT.

This clonotype was detected a few times. The chain recombines TRBV20-1 with TRBJ2-1; D possibly corresponds to TRBD1 (6 bases). Germline assignment: CDR1 DFQATT and CDR2 SNEGSKA (reference sequence). The ends were cut back, 5 bases at V and 7 bases at J, with 9 bases in the middle. CDR3 length equals 11 residues. CDR3 region: CSASDSNEQFF. The CDR3 nucleotides are TGCAGTGCTTCGGACAGTAATGAGCAGTTCTTC.

The rearrangement joins TRBV2 to TRBJ2-1; weak D call: TRBD1 (5 bases). Trimming cost V 7 bases and J 4 bases, with 11 bases left between them. The CDR3 contains 13 residues. Germline CDR1 and CDR2: SNHLY and FYNNEI. This CDR3 reads CASIFDSYNEQFF. Here the CDR3 DNA reads TGTGCCAGCATTTTCGACAGTTACAATGAGCAGTTCTTC.

The chain has TRBV12-3 or TRBV12-4 and TRBJ2-7, with D possibly called TRBD1 or TRBD2 (6 bases each). The CDR3 has 15 residues. V lost 6 bases and J 3 bases, leaving 18 bases between the germline ends. The CDR3 spells CASSPRGVLLYEQYF. The CDR3, as DNA: TGTGCCAGCAGCCCGAGGGGGGTCCTCCTCTACGAGCAGTACTTC.

The table lists this clonotype with a few counts. The V gene is TRBV5-6, the J gene TRBJ2-3, with D unclear. V was shortened by 7 bases and J by 3 bases, with 15 bases between the two germline ends. Germline assignment: CDR1 SGHDT and CDR2 YYEEEE. The CDR3 loop spans 14 amino acids. The CDR3, as DNA: TGTGCCAGCGAGAGTCGGGTGAGAACAGATACGCAGTATTTT. Translation: CASESRVRTDTQYF. Looking up the rest from reference TRBV5-6 and TRBJ2-3 gives the full variable domain: DAGVTQSPTHLIKTRGQQVTLRCSPKSGHDTVSWYQQALGQGPQFIFQYYEEEERQRGNFPDRFSGHQFPNYSSELNVNALLLGDSALYLCASESRVRTDTQYFGPGTRLTVL.

Only a few counts were recorded for this clonotype. This chain uses TRBV4-3 with TRBJ1-2; D unclear. This CDR3 region has 15 residues. From germline, CDR1 is LGHNA and CDR2 YSLEER. Trimming took off 1 base at V and 6 bases at J, with 15 bases between the two ends. This chain's CDR3 is CASSQAHGLRDGYTF. CDR3 DNA sequence: TGCGCCAGCAGCCAAGCTCACGGACTACGGGATGGCTACACCTTC.

This chain uses TRBV6-2 or TRBV6-3 with TRBJ1-1, with 7 bases that match TRBD1. The CDR3 contains 14 residues. Unmatched junction bases numbered 13, after V lost 5 bases and J lost 10 bases. Germline CDR1 reads MNHEY; CDR2 reads SVGEGT. CDR3 region: CASSSLDRMFGAFF. The CDR3 DNA sequence: TGTGCCAGCAGTAGCCTGGACAGGATGTTTGGAGCTTTCTTT.

The chain has TRBV9 and TRBJ1-1; D perhaps matches TRBD1 (5 bases). Trimming pared 2 bases from V and 1 base from J, leaving 15 bases between. The CDR3 runs 16 residues. CDR1 and CDR2 (germline): SGDLS, YYNGEE. The CDR3 sequence is CASSVSPRGANTEAFF. The CDR3 region has the DNA TGTGCCAGCAGCGTCTCCCCAAGGGGAGCGAACACTGAAGCTTTCTTT.

V and J are TRBV10-3 and TRBJ2-5, with D possibly TRBD1 on 5 matching bases. The CDR3 runs 13 residues. The V gene lost 7 bases and the J gene lost 5 bases, with 14 bases spanning the gap. Per the germline V gene, CDR1 is ENHRY and CDR2 is SYGVKD. The chain's CDR3 is CAITSGLRETQYF. Written as DNA, the CDR3 is TGTGCCATCACATCAGGGCTGAGGGAGACCCAGTACTTC.

This clonotype was seen once. J is TRBJ2-5 and V is TRBV5-1, with 7 bases lining up with TRBD1. Losses at the gene ends were 5 bases for V and 1 base for J; bases not matched to a gene: 5. The CDR3 is 14 residues long. Germline V gene data show CDR1 as SGHRS and CDR2 as YFSETQ. CDR3 sequence (DNA): TGCGCCAGCAGGGATACAGGGGCCCAAGAGACCCAGTACTTC. This encodes CASRDTGAQETQYF.